The T cell receptor beta chain under discussion was sequenced for a study of post-analysis software for immune sequencing data (dated by TCRdb to 2015 to 2017). Regarding the study in general: The recorded disease courses included relapsing-remitting, secondary progressive and progressive-relapsing multiple sclerosis, and some patients had no subtype annotation. Patient repertoires were compared against roughly 12 previously published healthy control repertoires from donors aged roughly 6 to 28 years. A subset of samples was prepared in parallel using single-end sample barcoding, then pooled and co-amplified after Illumina adapter ligation. The investigation overall reported the following: Strong co-clustering of samples prepared in the same batch was shown by direct clustering with F measure, prompting a batch-effect correction. The control group was slightly older than the multiple sclerosis patient group. Significantly lower normalized Chao1 diversity was found in multiple sclerosis patients than in controls, suggesting substantial peripheral T-cell clonal expansion. Patients showed significantly higher frequencies than controls for about 5 TRBV segments, among them TRBV5-6, TRBV5-1 and TRBV20-1.

In regard to this clonotype: The clone's antigen remains unknown. Base qualities were left out, and no much larger clone turns up one base away.

TCR beta repertoires were profiled from peripheral blood of 10 to 15 young patients with multiple sclerosis to demonstrate the VDJtools post-analysis software. The patients with multiple sclerosis were children and adolescents between about 6 and 16 years of age. Libraries were built with PCR. Instrument on record: Illumina HiSeq 2500. Unique molecular identifiers were incorporated into TCR beta cDNA libraries to reduce PCR and sequencing biases. Every 1 to 10 million input T cells yielded 500,000 or so cDNA molecules, meaning each molecule approximated one T cell. The patient libraries were prepared and sequenced with the same protocol used for the earlier healthy control dataset. Samples belonging to the same batch were prepared together, multiplexed and sequenced on a shared HiSeq lane. The authors' pipeline ran thus. MIGEC handled the raw barcoded reads, throwing out single-read molecular identifier groups before consensus assembly and CDR3 extraction. Clonotype tables were post-analysed with VDJtools, normalizing diversity by down-sampling all datasets to the smallest sample size. Repertoire overlap clustering matched CDR3 amino acid but not nucleotide sequences to correct batch-related cross-sample contamination. TCRdb reworked the public reads: Q25 trimming with fastp, MiXCR clone assembly, productive beta chains retained. Each entry merges the rows of one CDR3 protein and shows their most common DNA and genes. The V and J calls and clone size come from TCRdb's table, not from the authors' own analysis. Counted in this sample were 350,000 to 450,000 distinct CDR3 sequences; less than 40% of them appeared once. In total, the top ten clones hold 10% to 15% of the sample.

A distance of 7 bases separates the germline ends of V and J, which lose 0 bases and 0 bases respectively. CDR1 SGDLS and CDR2 YYNGEE were looked up in the germline V gene. The CDR3 measures 16 amino acids from cysteine to phenylalanine. Only the CDR3 DNA is retained, 48 bases long and in frame from the first base. The specimen sequenced was blood. This clonotype was obtained from a girl between 5 and 17 years old with multiple sclerosis. The chain links TRBV9 with TRBJ1-6; the D gene identity is not certain. The CDR3 has the sequence CASSVGSSSYNSPLHF. The DNA sequence is as follows: TGTGCCAGCAGCGTAGGGAGTAGCTCCTATAATTCACCCCTCCACTTT.